Following are 20 T cell receptor beta chains from one sample sequenced in a study of blood T cell repertoires in COVID-19. Data came from immunoSEQ multiplex PCR; TCRdb stores just in-frame clones and leaves some out. The sample contains about 110,000 clones, around four fifths of which appear only once. The sample comprised peripheral blood. These receptors were obtained from an older man with acute or convalescent COVID-19.

The sample holds a few counts of this clone. This chain joins TRBV19 and TRBJ1-2; D call uncertain. Looked up from germline, CDR1 is LNHDA and CDR2 is SQIVND (reference sequence). Trimming removed 7 bases from V and 4 bases from J, with 19 bases in between. The CDR3 contains 15 residues. This chain's CDR3 is CASISGSAMGYGYTF. The CDR3 DNA is TGTGCCAGTATCAGCGGGAGCGCTATGGGCTATGGCTACACCTTC.

This clone is a singleton in its sample. The rearrangement links TRBV2 to TRBJ1-6; 9 nucleotides line up with TRBD1. CDR3 length: 14 amino acids. With V trimmed by 7 bases and J by 7 bases, 5 bases remained unmatched. Germline CDR1 SNHLY, CDR2 FYNNEI. The CDR3 loop reads CASTRGQGNSPLHF. For the CDR3, the DNA is TGTGCCAGCACCAGGGGACAGGGAAATTCACCCCTCCACTTT. Filled out from reference TRBV2 and TRBJ1-6, the complete variable domain reads EPEVTQTPSHQVTQMGQEVILRCVPISNHLYFYWYRQILGQKVEFLVSFYNNEISEKSEIFDDQFSVERPDGSNFTLKIRSTKLEDSAMYFCASTRGQGNSPLHFGNGTRLTVT.

This chain connects TRBV4-1 to TRBJ2-7; tentative D call: TRBD1 (6 bases). CDR1 is MGHRA and CDR2 is YSYEKL in the germline V gene. This CDR3 is 13 amino acids long. V dropped 3 bases and J dropped 6 bases, with 12 bases sitting between them. This CDR3 is CASSHEQGFEQYF. The CDR3 region has the DNA TGCGCCAGCAGCCACGAACAGGGATTCGAGCAGTACTTC.

As for this clone: Within the sample, other DNA sequences also encode this same CDR3. The CDR3 here is CSAGGRETQYF. The DNA of the CDR3 is TGCAGCGCCGGGGGGCGGGAGACCCAGTACTTC. The chain links TRBV29-1 to TRBJ2-5; perhaps TRBD2 as D (7 bases). The CDR3 covers 11 residues. Germline CDR1 reads SQVTM; CDR2 reads ANQGSEA. V gave up 7 bases and J gave up 5 bases, with 11 bases separating them.

This clone was observed a handful of times. The chain uses TRBV28 and TRBJ1-5; TRBD1 matches 12 bases. V gave up 6 bases and J gave up 5 bases; unmatched junction bases: 8. Germline V gene sequence: CDR1 MDHEN, CDR2 SYDVKM. This CDR3 has 16 amino acids. CDR3 nucleotide sequence: TGTGCCAGCAGGGAACGGGACAGGGGGCTTTATCAGCCCCAGCATTTT. Its translation: CASRERDRGLYQPQHF.

The genes are TRBV19 and TRBJ2-7; the D gene is possibly TRBD2 (5 bases). V dropped 4 bases and J dropped 1 base, with 8 bases sitting between them. In germline, CDR1 is LNHDA, CDR2 SQIVND (reference sequence). This CDR3 contains 13 residues. The CDR3 region is CASSRTASYEQYF. The CDR3 DNA reads TGTGCCAGTAGTAGGACTGCTTCCTACGAGCAGTACTTC.

The chain combines TRBV18 with TRBJ1-3; perhaps TRBD1 as D (6 bases). CDR1 is KGHSH and CDR2 is LQKENI in the germline V gene. The CDR3 totals 16 residues. V was trimmed by 2 bases and J by 0 bases, leaving 11 bases between them. CDR3 nucleotides: TGTGCCAGCTCACCAAGGGCAGGGGACTCTGGAAACACCATATATTTT. It yields the protein CASSPRAGDSGNTIYF.

This rearrangement joins TRBV5-1 to TRBJ2-2; D remains unclear. Germline V CDR1 and CDR2: SGHRS, YFSETQ. CDR3 size: 16 residues. Trimming removed 1 base at V and 1 base at J, with 11 bases between. The CDR3 protein is CASSLTANKNTGELFF. CDR3 nucleotide sequence: TGCGCCAGCAGCTTGACAGCAAATAAGAACACCGGGGAGCTGTTTTTT.

The V call is TRBV5-1, the J call TRBJ2-5; D unresolved. The CDR3 sequence is 15 residues long. CDR1 and CDR2 (germline): SGHRS, YFSETQ. V was cut by 0 bases and J by 5 bases, with 14 bases left in between. CDR3 amino acids: CASSLAEVPRETQYF. CDR3 in DNA: TGCGCCAGCAGCTTGGCCGAGGTCCCTAGGGAGACCCAGTACTTC.

This clone was seen a handful of times. The chain combines TRBV6-5 with TRBJ1-3; no reliable D call. The CDR3 contains 16 residues. V lost 0 bases and J lost 2, with 11 bases in between. Germline-derived CDR1 and CDR2 are MNHEY and SVGAGI. CDR3 sequence: CASSYSEKTPGNTIYF. As DNA, the CDR3 is TGTGCCAGCAGTTACTCGGAGAAGACCCCTGGAAACACCATATATTTT.

The gene calls are TRBV11-1 and TRBJ2-7, with D uncertain. The CDR3 covers 15 residues. Germline values: CDR1 SGHAT, CDR2 FQDESV (reference sequence). V lost 0 bases and J lost 0, with 9 bases in between. CDR3 residues: CASSLASGVSYEQYF. DNA of the CDR3: TGTGCCAGCAGCTTAGCGTCAGGCGTCTCCTACGAGCAGTACTTC.

The chain is built from TRBV28 and TRBJ1-4; a weak D match, TRBD1 (6 bases). The CDR3 extends over 14 amino acids. The germline V gene has CDR1 MDHEN and CDR2 SYDVKM. The CDR3 DNA is TGTGCTACCAACCGCCAGGGGAAGAATGAAAAACTGTTTTTT. Translating it yields CATNRQGKNEKLFF.

The rearrangement joins TRBV28 to TRBJ2-3; TRBD2 matches 7 bases. Germline values: CDR1 MDHEN, CDR2 SYDVKM. The V segment lost 5 bases and the J segment 3 bases; nucleotides outside the gene matches: 14. This CDR3 is built from 17 residues. This CDR3 reads CASSPALRGGGTDTQYF. In DNA, the CDR3 is TGTGCCAGCAGTCCCGCCTTAAGAGGCGGGGGTACAGATACGCAGTATTTT. Using reference TRBV28 and TRBJ2-3 for the parts outside the CDR3, the full variable domain is DVKVTQSSRYLVKRTGEKVFLECVQDMDHENMFWYRQDPGLGLRLIYFSYDVKMKEKGDIPEGYSVSREKKERFSLILESASTNQTSMYLCASSPALRGGGTDTQYFGPGTRLTVL.

The V gene is TRBV19, the J gene TRBJ2-2; 7 nucleotides align to TRBD1. Germline-derived CDR1 and CDR2 are LNHDA and SQIVND (reference sequence). This CDR3 spans 15 amino acids. J was trimmed by 1 base and V by 7 bases; bases with no gene match: 6. CDR3 loop: CASTNRGLNTGELFF. CDR3 sequence (DNA): TGTGCCAGTACCAACAGGGGCCTGAACACCGGGGAGCTGTTTTTT. Full variable domain (missing parts from reference TRBV19 and TRBJ2-2): DGGITQSPKYLFRKEGQNVTLSCEQNLNHDAMYWYRQDPGQGLRLIYYSQIVNDFQKGDIAEGYSVSREKKESFPLTVTSAQKNPTAFYLCASTNRGLNTGELFFGEGSRLTVL.

This clone was counted a few times. This chain connects TRBV10-3 to TRBJ1-3; TRBD1 is a possible D gene (5 bases). This CDR3 region has 20 residues. CDR1 and CDR2 (germline): ENHRY, SYGVKD. V was trimmed by 0 bases and J by 0 bases, leaving 21 bases between them. The CDR3, as DNA: TGTGCCATCAGTGAGTCGGCTCACAGGTTTCCCAGGAGCTCTGGAAACACCATATATTTT. Its translation: CAISESAHRFPRSSGNTIYF.

The CDR3 sequence is CASSLEYQGRDGYTF. The CDR3 DNA reads TGCGCCAGCAGCTTGGAGTATCAGGGGAGGGATGGCTACACCTTC. This chain links TRBV5-1 with TRBJ1-2, with a tentative D call TRBD1 (6 bases). The germline V and J ends were trimmed by 0 bases and 6 bases, with 15 bases remaining between them. Germline CDR1 reads SGHRS; CDR2 reads YFSETQ. The CDR3 has 15 residues.

The chain employs TRBV19 and TRBJ1-5; 7 bases line up with TRBD1. This CDR3 spans 17 amino acids. After removal of 7 bases from V and 3 bases from J, the junction contained 15 bases not matched to a gene. Per germline, CDR1 LNHDA and CDR2 SQIVND (reference sequence). The CDR3 region has the DNA TGTGCCAGTATTCTATCCGCCGGGACAGAGCACAATCAGCCCCAGCATTTT. Its protein product is CASILSAGTEHNQPQHF.

This sequence joins TRBV7-2 and TRBJ2-5; D gene ambiguous. The CDR3 spans 14 residues. From germline, CDR1 is SGHTA and CDR2 FQGNSA. V lost 2 bases, J lost 4 bases, and 11 bases lay in between. The chain's CDR3 is CASSLFASVETQYF. CDR3 DNA: TGTGCCAGCAGCTTATTTGCCAGCGTAGAGACCCAGTACTTC.

The J gene is TRBJ1-6, the V gene TRBV4-1; TRBD1 might be the D (6 bases). The CDR3 has 17 amino acids. Between the trimmed V and J ends, which lost 4 bases and 2 bases, there was a span of 15 bases. Germline CDR1 reads MGHRA; CDR2 reads YSYEKL. This CDR3 reads CASSLIRTATYNSPLHF. CDR3 bases: TGCGCCAGCAGCCTGATTCGGACAGCCACCTATAATTCACCCCTCCACTTT.

This chain uses TRBV19 with TRBJ2-6; D might be TRBD1 (6 bases). Trimming removed 5 bases at V and 2 bases at J, with 10 bases between. The CDR3 contains 15 residues. The germline V gene encodes CDR1 LNHDA and CDR2 SQIVND (reference sequence). The CDR3 bases are TGTGCCAGTAGTTTGGGACAACCTGGGGCCAACGTCCTGACTTTC. This translates into CASSLGQPGANVLTF.